This T cell receptor beta chain was captured in a study of T cells after posttransplantation cyclophosphamide. Produced via immunoSEQ multiplex PCR; TCRdb's table is partial and in-frame only. The top ten clones hold under 7% of a sample with fewer than 12,000 clones, about four fifths of them seen once. Details on this clone: Its antigen is undetermined.

The CDR3 runs 15 residues. V gave up 3 bases and J gave up 3 bases, with 15 bases separating them. The V gene's germline CDR1 is MNHEY and CDR2 SMNVEV (reference sequence). Busulfan-fludarabine conditioning, marrow transplant, and cyclophosphamide on days +3 and +4 were administered. Study outcomes and limitations: Recipient CMV seropositivity and CMV reactivation strongly tracked TRB clonality.

The receptor was derived from a female patient aged 45 to 65 who received an allogeneic stem cell transplant from a related donor, was CMV-positive, and had no GVHD. The graft donor may be the source of some T cells. The material sequenced was PBMCs, taken after allogeneic stem cell transplant with posttransplant cyclophosphamide. The rearrangement uses TRBV27 and TRBJ2-7; D possibly corresponds to TRBD2 (5 bases). The CDR3: CASSFAGRVGYEQYF. The CDR3 bases are TGTGCCAGCAGTTTTGCGGGTAGGGTGGGCTACGAGCAGTACTTC.